This T cell receptor beta chain emerged from a study of cytomegalovirus exposure and HLA in healthy donors. V shed 1 base and J shed 2 bases, with 7 bases lying between them. Germline V CDR1 and CDR2: SGHRS, YFSETQ. The CDR3 is 14 amino acids. Whole-study findings and limits: The authors excluded some V segments, including TRBV6-2 and TRBV6-3, as indistinguishable. TCR beta sequences reportedly predicted the HLA-A and HLA-B alleles of most subjects accurately. Among immune exposure information, only CMV serostatus was available.

This clone was recorded a few times. Its antigen is as yet unknown. These donors counted as nominally healthy when sampled, but unrecorded immune exposures were likely. In the PCR, 60 Vbeta and 13 Jbeta primers were used. Sequencing used immunoSEQ multiplex PCR; TCRdb keeps in-frame clones, though not all of them. The sample holds approximately 120,000 clones, roughly a tenth seen once. The clonotype comes from a woman between 18 and 29 years old in good health and CMV-seropositive. This chain connects TRBV5-1 to TRBJ2-1; D is ambiguous. Sample: PBMCs. The CDR3 DNA reads as TGCGCCAGCAGCTTGAACTCGGCCTACAATGAGCAGTTCTTC. It codes for CASSLNSAYNEQFF.